The source of this T cell receptor beta chain is a study of identical twins. CDR3 length equals 13 residues. Germline V gene sequence: CDR1 MNHNS, CDR2 SASEGT. V was trimmed by 7 bases and J by 1 base, leaving 10 bases between them. With respect to this clonotype: Its matching antigen is unknown.

Broader study findings: Twins shared beta out-of-frame sequences in excess, but this excess was weaker. Findings came from cross-sectional statistics, without long-term follow-up of donors.

TCRdb processed the 5' RACE reads anew with MiXCR; each CDR3 protein has one entry. The sample consists of about 190,000 distinct CDR3 sequences, 15% to 20% of them appearing once. These records were also assigned to another study, of T cells expressing NK-cell markers.

The V call is TRBV6-1, the J call TRBJ1-1; D is undetermined. Sample: CD8+ T cells sorted from blood. This TCR came from a woman aged 18-29 years in good health. CDR3 nucleotide sequence: TGTGCCAGCACTCTTGACGGGAACACTGAAGCTTTCTTT. This sequence encodes CASTLDGNTEAFF.